The subject of this entry is one T cell receptor beta chain. Its target is not known. The data originate from a study of T cell responses to AZD1222 COVID-19 vaccine. Study results and limitations: None of the repertoires were sampled until the peak T cell response had passed. Vaccination with two AZD1222 doses was followed by a rise in Spike-specific TCR breadth and depth.

The method was immunoSEQ multiplex PCR; TCRdb's version includes in-frame clones alone and lacks a portion of them. The table has 95,000 to 150,000 clones, 85% to 90% seen once; the top ten hold under 4%. CDR1 is LGHDT and CDR2 is YNNKEL in the germline V gene (reference sequence). With 3 bases clipped from V and 2 bases from J, the junction kept 3 bases outside the gene matches. This CDR3 spans 15 amino acids. This chain links TRBV3-1 (or the pseudogene TRBV3-2) with TRBJ1-5, with 8 bases aligning to TRBD1. The source was peripheral blood, collected on day 0 of AZD1222 vaccination. The source of this sequence is an adult in good health. CDR3 amino acids: CASSHGQGGNQPQHF. CDR3 nucleotides: TGTGCCAGCAGCCACGGACAGGGCGGCAATCAGCCCCAGCATTTT.